This TCR beta chain was recorded in a study of metastatic and nonmetastatic thyroid tumors. On the study more broadly: Where malignant and benign thyroid patients were concerned, repertoires were compared across blood and tumor or nodule tissue. Broader study findings: It was reported that TCR beta diversity was significantly higher in malignant thyroid tumors than benign nodules, in blood and tumor.

This clone ranks as medium-sized. What it binds is unknown. Authors' processing steps: Clinicopathological groups supplied CDR3 differences that were used to build a distant-metastasis classifier for papillary thyroid cancer. With MiXCR, TCRdb reprocessed the PCR reads. The V and J calls, along with clone size, are taken from TCRdb and not from the paper's own processing. Counted here are about 31,000 clones, about 21% occurring once; the ten biggest clones make up about 22%. Until they underwent thyroid surgery, no patient had received any treatment. Germline CDR1 and CDR2: MNHEY and SVGEGT. The CDR3 runs to 16 residues. V lost 8 bases, J lost 0 bases, and 10 bases stayed unmatched.

The clonotype originates from a female donor with papillary thyroid cancer or a benign thyroid nodule (not recorded which). Some clones in this sample may be carry-over from other donors' samples. V gene TRBV6-2 or TRBV6-3 combines with J gene TRBJ2-1; 7 nucleotides agree with TRBD1. The sample consisted of blood. The CDR3, as DNA: TGTGCCAGCCTGGACCCCCCAGGGGGCTCCTACAATGAGCAGTTCTTC. This translates into CASLDPPGGSYNEQFF.